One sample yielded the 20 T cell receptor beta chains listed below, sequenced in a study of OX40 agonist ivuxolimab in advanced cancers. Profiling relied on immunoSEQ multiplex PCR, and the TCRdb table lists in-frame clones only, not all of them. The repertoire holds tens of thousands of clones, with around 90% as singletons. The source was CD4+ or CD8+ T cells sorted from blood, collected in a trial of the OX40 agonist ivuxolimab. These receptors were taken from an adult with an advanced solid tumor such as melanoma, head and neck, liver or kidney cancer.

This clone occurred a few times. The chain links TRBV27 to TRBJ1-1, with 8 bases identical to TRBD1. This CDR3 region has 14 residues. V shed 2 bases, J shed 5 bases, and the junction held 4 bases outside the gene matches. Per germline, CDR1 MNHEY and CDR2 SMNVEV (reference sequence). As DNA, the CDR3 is TGTGCCAGCAGTTTACAGGGGGCAAGGACTGAAGCTTTCTTT. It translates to CASSLQGARTEAFF.

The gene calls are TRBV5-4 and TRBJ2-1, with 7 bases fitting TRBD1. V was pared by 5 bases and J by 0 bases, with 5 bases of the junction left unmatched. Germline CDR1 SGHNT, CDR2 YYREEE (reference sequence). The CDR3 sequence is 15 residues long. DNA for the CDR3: TGTGCCAGCAGTTGGGACAGCAGCTCCTACAATGAGCAGTTCTTC. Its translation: CASSWDSSSYNEQFF.

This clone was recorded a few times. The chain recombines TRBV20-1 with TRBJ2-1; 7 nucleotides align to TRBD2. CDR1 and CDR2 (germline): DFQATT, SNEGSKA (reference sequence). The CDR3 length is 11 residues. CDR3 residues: CGGGASVEQFF. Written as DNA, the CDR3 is TGCGGGGGGGGAGCGTCAGTTGAGCAGTTCTTC.

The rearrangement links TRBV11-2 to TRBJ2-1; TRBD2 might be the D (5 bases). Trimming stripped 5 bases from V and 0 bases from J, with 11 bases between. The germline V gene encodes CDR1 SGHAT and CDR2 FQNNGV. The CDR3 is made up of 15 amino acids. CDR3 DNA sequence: TGTGCCAGCAGCCCCGGGGTAGGCTCCTACAATGAGCAGTTCTTC. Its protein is CASSPGVGSYNEQFF.

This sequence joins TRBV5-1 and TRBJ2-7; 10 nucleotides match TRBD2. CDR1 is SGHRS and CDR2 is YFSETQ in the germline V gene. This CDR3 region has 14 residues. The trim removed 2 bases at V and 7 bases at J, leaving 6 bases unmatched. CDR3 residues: CASSFSGGFGEQYF. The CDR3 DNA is TGCGCCAGCAGCTTTAGCGGGGGGTTTGGAGAGCAGTACTTC.

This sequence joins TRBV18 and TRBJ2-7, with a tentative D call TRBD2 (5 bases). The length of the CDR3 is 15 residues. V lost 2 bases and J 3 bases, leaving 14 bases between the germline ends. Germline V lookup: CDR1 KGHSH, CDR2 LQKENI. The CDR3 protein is CASSPAVAGYYEQYF. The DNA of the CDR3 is TGTGCCAGCTCACCAGCCGTGGCGGGTTACTACGAGCAGTACTTC.

CDR3: CASSAGGDEQYF. The CDR3 coding sequence is TGCGCCAGCAGCGCGGGTGGGGACGAGCAGTACTTC. This chain uses TRBV5-1 with TRBJ2-5; possibly TRBD2 for D (5 bases). The better agreement between TRBJ2-7 and the DNA end casts doubt on the J call. This CDR3 is 12 amino acids long. Germline values: CDR1 SGHRS, CDR2 YFSETQ.

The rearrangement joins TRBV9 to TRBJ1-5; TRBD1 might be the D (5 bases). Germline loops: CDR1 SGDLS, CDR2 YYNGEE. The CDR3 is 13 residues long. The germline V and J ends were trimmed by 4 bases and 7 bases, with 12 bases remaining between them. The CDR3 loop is CASSTAEGQPQHF. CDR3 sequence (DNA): TGTGCCAGCAGCACTGCCGAGGGGCAGCCCCAGCATTTT.

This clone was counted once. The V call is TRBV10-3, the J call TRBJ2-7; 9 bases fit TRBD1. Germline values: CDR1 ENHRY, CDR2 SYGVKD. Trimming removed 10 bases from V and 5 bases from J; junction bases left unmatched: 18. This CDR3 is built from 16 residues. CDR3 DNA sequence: TGTGCCAGTATGACCCTAGGGACAGGGCTTAGGAACGAGCAGTACTTC. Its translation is CASMTLGTGLRNEQYF.

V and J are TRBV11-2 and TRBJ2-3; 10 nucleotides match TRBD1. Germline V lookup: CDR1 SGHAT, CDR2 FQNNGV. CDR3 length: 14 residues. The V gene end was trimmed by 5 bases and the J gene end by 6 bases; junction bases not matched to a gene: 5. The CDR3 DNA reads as TGTGCCAGCAGCCCGACAGGGGGCAGCGATACGCAGTATTTT. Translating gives CASSPTGGSDTQYF.

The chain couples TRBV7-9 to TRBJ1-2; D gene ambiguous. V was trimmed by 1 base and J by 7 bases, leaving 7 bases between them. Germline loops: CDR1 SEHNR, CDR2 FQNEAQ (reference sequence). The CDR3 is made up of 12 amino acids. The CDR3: CASSLGTGGYTF. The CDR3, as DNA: TGTGCCAGCAGCTTAGGAACGGGTGGCTACACCTTC.

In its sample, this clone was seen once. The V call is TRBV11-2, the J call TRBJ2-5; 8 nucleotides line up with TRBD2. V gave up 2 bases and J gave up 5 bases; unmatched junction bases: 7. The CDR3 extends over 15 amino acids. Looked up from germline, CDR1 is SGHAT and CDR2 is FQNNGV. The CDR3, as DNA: TGTGCCAGCAGCTTATCCGGGGGGGCTAGGGAGACCCAGTACTTC. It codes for CASSLSGGARETQYF.

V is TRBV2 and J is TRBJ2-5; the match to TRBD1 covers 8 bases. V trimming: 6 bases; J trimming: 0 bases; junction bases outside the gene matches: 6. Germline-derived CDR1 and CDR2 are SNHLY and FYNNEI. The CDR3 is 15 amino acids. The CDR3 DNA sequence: TGTGCCAGCAGGATGACAGGGGTGTACCAAGAGACCCAGTACTTC. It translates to CASRMTGVYQETQYF. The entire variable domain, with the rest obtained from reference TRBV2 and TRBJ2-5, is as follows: EPEVTQTPSHQVTQMGQEVILRCVPISNHLYFYWYRQILGQKVEFLVSFYNNEISEKSEIFDDQFSVERPDGSNFTLKIRSTKLEDSAMYFCASRMTGVYQETQYFGPGTRLLVL.

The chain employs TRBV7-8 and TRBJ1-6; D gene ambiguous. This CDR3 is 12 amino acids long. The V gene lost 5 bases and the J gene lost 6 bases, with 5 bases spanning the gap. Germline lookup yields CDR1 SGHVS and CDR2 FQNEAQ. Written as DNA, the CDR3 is TGTGCCAGCAGCCACAGTAATTCACCCCTCCACTTT. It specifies CASSHSNSPLHF.

The CDR3, as DNA: TGTGCCAGCAGCTCTTTGGCAGTGCCACAAAGTCGGGCCAACGTCCTGACTTTC. Encoded protein: CASSSLAVPQSRANVLTF. This chain joins TRBV7-7 and TRBJ2-6; D ambiguous. Between the trimmed V and J ends, which lost 4 bases and 5 bases, there was a span of 21 bases. Germline assignment: CDR1 SSHAT and CDR2 FNYEAQ (reference sequence). The length of the CDR3 is 18 residues.

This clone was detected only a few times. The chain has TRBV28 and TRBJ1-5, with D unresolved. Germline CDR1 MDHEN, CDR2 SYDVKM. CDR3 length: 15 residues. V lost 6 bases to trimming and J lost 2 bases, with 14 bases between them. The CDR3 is CASSTGHGGNQPQHF. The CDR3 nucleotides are TGTGCCAGCAGCACCGGTCACGGGGGCAATCAGCCCCAGCATTTT.

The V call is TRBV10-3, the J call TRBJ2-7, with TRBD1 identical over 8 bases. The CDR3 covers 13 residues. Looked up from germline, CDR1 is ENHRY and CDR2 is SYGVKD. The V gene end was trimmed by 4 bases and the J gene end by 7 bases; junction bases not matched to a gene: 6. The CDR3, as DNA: TGTGCCATCAGTGGGACAGGGTTAGTGGAGCAGTACTTC. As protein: CAISGTGLVEQYF.

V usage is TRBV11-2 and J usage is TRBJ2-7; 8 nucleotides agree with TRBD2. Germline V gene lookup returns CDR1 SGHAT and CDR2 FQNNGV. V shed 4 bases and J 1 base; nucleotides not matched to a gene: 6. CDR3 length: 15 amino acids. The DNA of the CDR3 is TGTGCCAGCAGCTCAGCGGGAGAACGGTCCTACGAGCAGTACTTC. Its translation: CASSSAGERSYEQYF.

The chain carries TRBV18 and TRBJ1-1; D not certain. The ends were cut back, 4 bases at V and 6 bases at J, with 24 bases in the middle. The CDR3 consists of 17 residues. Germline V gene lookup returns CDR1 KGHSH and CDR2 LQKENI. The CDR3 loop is CASSLTEAARQFPEAFF. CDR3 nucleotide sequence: TGTGCCAGCTCACTTACGGAGGCAGCCCGGCAGTTTCCTGAAGCTTTCTTT.

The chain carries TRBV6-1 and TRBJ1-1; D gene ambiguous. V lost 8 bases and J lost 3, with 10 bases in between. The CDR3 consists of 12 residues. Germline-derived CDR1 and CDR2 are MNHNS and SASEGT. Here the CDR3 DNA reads TGTGCCAGCCACGGGGAGTACACTGAAGCTTTCTTT. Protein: CASHGEYTEAFF.